This T cell receptor beta chain was sequenced for a study of shared clonotypes between healthy human individuals. The germline V gene has CDR1 SGHVS and CDR2 FQNEAQ. The CDR3 totals 15 residues. The trim removed 8 bases at V and 1 base at J, leaving 8 bases unmatched. Authors' data handling: Filtering differed because ImmunoSEQ produced junction-only sequences that carried no quality scores. Sequenced by immunoSEQ multiplex PCR; TCRdb stores in-frame clones only, minus some. The V and J calls and clone size are taken from that table; D and trimming were inferred from the DNA. The table lists 2,500,000 or so clones, roughly 90% of them singletons. CD4+ cell separation produced CD45RA+ naive and CD45RA-negative memory subsets.

This TCR was recovered from a man aged 18 to 30 in good health. Some clones in this sample may be carry-over from other donors' samples. Sequencing input: naive CD4+ T cells from PBMCs. The subset was: CD45RA+ positively selected. The V gene is TRBV7-8, the J gene TRBJ1-3; 7 positions match TRBD1. Written as DNA, the CDR3 is TGTGCCAGCTCTTGCGGACAGGTATCTGGAAACACCATATATTTT. Amino acids: CASSCGQVSGNTIYF.